One and the same sample provided the 8 T cell receptor beta chains below, sequenced in a study of blood T cells in healthy people across ages. A second PCR of 7 to 11 cycles used a sample-barcoded 5' primer and a J-beta primer mix. A single record per CDR3 protein comes from TCRdb applying MiXCR to the 5' RACE reads. Of about 650,000 distinct CDR3 sequences listed, about 32% are singletons. Sequenced input: blood. All receptors come from a woman at least 80 years old in good health.

The table lists this clonotype with many counts. The rearrangement uses TRBV19 and TRBJ2-3; D gene uncertain. The V gene's germline CDR1 is LNHDA and CDR2 SQIVND (reference sequence). The CDR3 spans 13 residues. V was cut by 1 base and J by 1 base, with 3 bases left in between. The CDR3 sequence is CASSIAGTDTQYF. The CDR3 DNA follows: TGTGCCAGTAGTATAGCGGGCACAGATACGCAGTATTTT.

Of note for this clonotype: A read error may be the cause here, since a much bigger clone is one base away. This sequence joins TRBV30 and TRBJ2-5, with D possibly matching TRBD1 (5 bases). From germline, CDR1 is GTSNPN and CDR2 SVGIG (reference sequence). The CDR3 is 13 amino acids. V lost 2 bases and J lost 7, with 14 bases in between. The CDR3 sequence: CAWSLQARGTQYF. The CDR3 region has the DNA TGTGCCTGGAGTCTACAGGCCCGAGGGACCCAGTACTTC.

The V gene is TRBV3-1, the J gene TRBJ1-2; D is uncertain. Trimming shortened V by 1 base and J by 4 bases, and 10 bases separated the two germline ends. The CDR3 is 14 amino acids. Germline V gene lookup returns CDR1 LGHDT and CDR2 YNNKEL (reference sequence). CDR3 in amino acids: CASSQVLGSYGYTF. The CDR3 DNA sequence: TGTGCCAGCAGCCAAGTACTGGGCAGCTATGGCTACACCTTC.

A note on this clonotype: A much larger clone lies a single base off, so this may be a read error. The chain couples TRBV7-9 to TRBJ2-5, with 12 positions matching TRBD1. This CDR3 is 16 amino acids long. Germline V gene data show CDR1 as SEHNR and CDR2 as FQNEAQ (reference sequence). The trim removed 2 bases at V and 11 bases at J, leaving 12 bases unmatched. As DNA, the CDR3 is TGTGCCAGCAGCTTATTGGGACAGGGGGCGAACAATGAGCAGTACTTC. It translates to CASSLLGQGANNEQYF.

The chain joins TRBV20-1 to TRBJ2-5; TRBD1 matches 10 bases. The CDR3 has 14 residues. J lost 6 bases, V lost 0 bases, and 4 bases had no gene match. CDR1 and CDR2 from the germline V gene are DFQATT and SNEGSKA (reference sequence). In DNA, the CDR3 is TGCAGTGCTAGAGATGACAGGGGGCTGAAGACCCAGTACTTC. It specifies CSARDDRGLKTQYF.

The chain couples TRBV12-3 or TRBV12-4 to TRBJ2-1; D possibly uses TRBD1 or TRBD2 (6 bases each). CDR3 size: 14 residues. V was cut by 8 bases and J by 4 bases, with 15 bases left in between. CDR3 protein: CASRPGGLYNEQFF. The CDR3 coding sequence is TGTGCCAGCCGCCCCGGGGGCTTATACAATGAGCAGTTCTTC.

The chain couples TRBV11-1 to TRBJ2-1, with TRBD2 matching 16 bases. From germline, CDR1 is SGHAT and CDR2 FQDESV (reference sequence). The CDR3 consists of 21 residues. J lost 6 bases, V lost 5 bases, and 19 bases had no gene match. CDR3 residues: CASSTERRDRGLAGGRNEQFF. CDR3 DNA: TGTGCCAGCAGCACGGAACGTAGGGACAGGGGACTAGCGGGAGGGCGCAATGAGCAGTTCTTC.

The chain combines TRBV6-1 with TRBJ1-4, with 7 bases aligning to TRBD1. CDR1 is MNHNS and CDR2 is SASEGT in the germline V gene. V gave up 6 bases and J gave up 0 bases; unmatched junction bases: 7. The CDR3 is made up of 16 amino acids. The DNA for the CDR3 is TGTGCCAGCAGGTCGGGCAGGGGGTCAACTAATGAAAAACTGTTTTTT. Translating it yields CASRSGRGSTNEKLFF.